This TCR beta chain derives from a study of blood T cell repertoires in COVID-19. Study-wide background: T cells, B-cell-depleted T cells, or PBMCs provided the cDNA or gDNA that served as material.

CDR3 size: 17 residues. Germline V lookup: CDR1 LNHDA, CDR2 SQIVND (reference sequence). Trimming at V came to 5 bases and at J to 4 bases, leaving 13 bases not matched to a gene. Original analysis: Counts of nucleated cells, estimated from reference gene primer amplification, were obtained. Sequencing used immunoSEQ multiplex PCR; TCRdb keeps in-frame clones, though not all of them. V and J calls plus clone size are reproduced from that table; the DNA served to infer D and trimming. The table lists roughly 250,000 clones, 90% of them singletons. The sample comprised peripheral blood. The V and J genes are TRBV19 and TRBJ1-1; 10 nucleotides match TRBD1. The receptor was derived from a woman in her thirties or forties with acute or convalescent COVID-19. As DNA, the CDR3 is TGTGCCAGTAGTTTTCTTGGCCTCGACAGGGGGCTCACTGAAGCTTTCTTT. Its translation: CASSFLGLDRGLTEAFF.